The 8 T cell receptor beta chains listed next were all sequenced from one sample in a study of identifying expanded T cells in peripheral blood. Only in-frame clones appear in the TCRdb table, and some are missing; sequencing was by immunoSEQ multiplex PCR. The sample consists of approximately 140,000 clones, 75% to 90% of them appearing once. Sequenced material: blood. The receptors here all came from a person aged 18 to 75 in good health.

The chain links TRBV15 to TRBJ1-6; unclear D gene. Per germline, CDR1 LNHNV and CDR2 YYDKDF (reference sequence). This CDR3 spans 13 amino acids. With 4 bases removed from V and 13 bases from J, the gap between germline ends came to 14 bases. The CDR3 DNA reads TGTGCCACCAGCACCAATATCCCGGGGCCCCTCCACTTT. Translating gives CATSTNIPGPLHF. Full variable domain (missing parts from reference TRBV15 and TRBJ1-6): DAMVIQNPRYQVTQFGKPVTLSCSQTLNHNVMYWYQQKSSQAPKLLFHYYDKDFNNEADTPDNFQSRRPNTSFCFLDIRSPGLGDTAMYLCATSTNIPGPLHFGNGTRLTVT.

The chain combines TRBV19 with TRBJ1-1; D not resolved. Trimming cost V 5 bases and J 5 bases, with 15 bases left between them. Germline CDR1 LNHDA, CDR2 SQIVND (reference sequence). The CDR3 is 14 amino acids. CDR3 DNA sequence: TGTGCCAGTAGTTGGCAGCGAACGGGAACTGAAGCTTTCTTT. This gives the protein CASSWQRTGTEAFF.

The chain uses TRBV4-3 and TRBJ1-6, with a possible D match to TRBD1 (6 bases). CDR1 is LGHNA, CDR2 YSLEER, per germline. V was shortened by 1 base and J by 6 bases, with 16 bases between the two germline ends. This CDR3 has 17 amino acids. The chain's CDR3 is CASSQGGRGLSNSPLHF. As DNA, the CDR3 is TGCGCCAGCAGCCAAGGCGGCAGGGGCCTCTCTAATTCACCCCTCCACTTT.

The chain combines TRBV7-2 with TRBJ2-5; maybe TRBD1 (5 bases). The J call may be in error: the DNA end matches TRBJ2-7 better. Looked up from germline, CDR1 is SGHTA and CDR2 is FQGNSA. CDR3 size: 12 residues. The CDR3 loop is CASSPTAYEQYF. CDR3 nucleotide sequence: TGTGCCAGCAGCCCGACAGCTTACGAGCAGTACTTC.

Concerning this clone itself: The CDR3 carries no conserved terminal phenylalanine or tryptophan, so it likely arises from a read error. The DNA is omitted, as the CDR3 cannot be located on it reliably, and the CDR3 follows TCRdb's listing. The CDR3 loop is CASSLGPLAGGPGS. V usage is TRBV6-5 and J usage is TRBJ2-7; TRBD2 is the table's D call, not checked against the DNA. Both ends counted, the CDR3 spans 14 residues. From germline, CDR1 is MNHEY and CDR2 SVGAGI.

CDR3 DNA sequence: TGTGCCAGCAGCCCATTGGTACTACACAATGAGCAGTTCTTC. Translating it yields CASSPLVLHNEQFF. This sequence joins TRBV14 and TRBJ2-1; D not resolved. The CDR3 has 14 amino acids. Germline values: CDR1 SGHDN, CDR2 FVKESK. The V and J ends lost 4 bases and 5 bases respectively, with 12 bases between them.

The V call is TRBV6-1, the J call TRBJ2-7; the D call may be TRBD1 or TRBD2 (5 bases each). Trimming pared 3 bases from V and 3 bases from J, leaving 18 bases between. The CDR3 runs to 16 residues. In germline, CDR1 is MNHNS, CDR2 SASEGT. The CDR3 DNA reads TGTGCCAGCAGTGATCTAGGGACCGGCGGAATCTACGAGCAGTACTTC. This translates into CASSDLGTGGIYEQYF.

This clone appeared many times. The CDR3 region has the DNA TGTGCCAGTAGTATGATGCGGGGTCTCACTGAAGCTTTCTTT. This encodes CASSMMRGLTEAFF. The rearrangement uses TRBV19 and TRBJ1-1, with no clear D. Between the trimmed V and J ends, which lost 3 bases and 4 bases, there was a span of 12 bases. Looked up from germline, CDR1 is LNHDA and CDR2 is SQIVND (reference sequence). This CDR3 comprises 14 residues.